This T cell receptor beta chain was recorded in a study of blood T cell repertoires in COVID-19. Study-level information: Sites in the United States, Italy and Spain provided acute and convalescent COVID-19 samples. T cells, B-cell-depleted T cells, or PBMCs provided the cDNA or gDNA that served as material.

V was cut by 5 bases and J by 4 bases, with 8 bases left in between. The CDR3 is 12 amino acids. Germline V CDR1 and CDR2: SGHAT, FQNNGV. Per the original data handling: By means of reference gene primer amplification, nucleated cell counts were estimated. Generated by immunoSEQ multiplex PCR, the TCRdb table keeps only in-frame clones and is missing some. D and trimming come from the DNA, and the V and J calls and clone size come from that table. The table shows some 320,000 clones, with more than 70% occurring only once. As to this clone: A read error is likely here: a far larger clone is one base away.

Sequencing was done on a sample of peripheral blood. The clonotype comes from a woman in her thirties who had recovered from COVID-19. This chain uses TRBV11-2 with TRBJ1-2; D gene ambiguous. CDR3 bases: TGTGCCAGCAGCCCCGAGGGCTATGGCTACACCTTC. Protein product: CASSPEGYGYTF.